These T cell receptor beta chains were read from a single sample in a study of beta chain features in type 1 diabetes. Profiling relied on immunoSEQ multiplex PCR, and the TCRdb table lists in-frame clones only, not all of them. The sample records a few hundred thousand clones, approximately 10% being singletons. Sequenced sample: central memory CD4+ T cells from blood. Receptors originate from a man aged 18 to 35 in good health. CDR3s include the opening cysteine and the closing phenylalanine or tryptophan. D genes are given only for firm matches. Size is stated for part of the rows, as once, few or many counts, or as a class when the clone is expanded.

D: .; J: TRBJ2-1; V: TRBV4-1; size: .; CDR3: CASSQVIGSRNNEQFF; DNA: TGCGCCAGCAGCCAAGTTATCGGGAGTCGGAACAATGAGCAGTTCTTC
D: .; J: TRBJ2-3; V: TRBV5-4; size: many; CDR3: CASSPGEQRSTDTQYF; DNA: TGTGCCAGCAGCCCGGGTGAACAGCGGAGCACAGATACGCAGTATTTT
D: TRBD2; J: TRBJ2-7; V: TRBV5-1; size: .; CDR3: CASRRLADSYEQYF; DNA: TGCGCCAGCAGGCGACTAGCGGACTCCTACGAGCAGTACTTC
D: .; J: TRBJ1-1; V: TRBV11-3; size: few; CDR3: CASSLEGYSEAFF; DNA: TGTGCCAGCAGCTTAGAAGGATACTCCGAAGCTTTCTTT
D: .; J: TRBJ2-7; V: TRBV7-8; size: .; CDR3: CASSLSPRGGQYF; DNA: TGTGCCAGCAGCCTAAGCCCAAGGGGTGGGCAGTACTTC
D: .; J: TRBJ2-1; V: TRBV19; size: many; CDR3: CASSSGLEQFF; DNA: TGTGCCAGTAGTAGTGGGCTTGAGCAGTTCTTC
D: TRBD1; J: TRBJ2-5; V: TRBV7-9; size: .; CDR3: CASLSRGKETQYF; DNA: TGTGCCAGCTTGAGCAGGGGGAAAGAGACCCAGTACTTC
D: TRBD2; J: TRBJ2-1; V: TRBV7-2; size: .; CDR3: CASSSLSGDEQFF; DNA: TGTGCCAGCAGCTCCCTGAGCGGGGATGAGCAGTTCTTC
D: .; J: TRBJ2-1; V: TRBV10-3; size: .; CDR3: CAISDSRYNEQFF; DNA: TGTGCCATCTCTGATAGTCGGTACAATGAGCAGTTCTTC
D: .; J: TRBJ2-7; V: TRBV11-2; size: many; CDR3: CASSRDFSSYEQYF; DNA: TGTGCCAGCAGCCGGGACTTTAGCTCCTACGAGCAGTACTTC
D: .; J: TRBJ2-2; V: TRBV15; size: .; CDR3: CATSREIRRNTGELFF; DNA: TGTGCCACCAGCAGAGAGATCAGGAGGAACACCGGGGAGCTGTTTTTT
D: .; J: TRBJ2-1; V: TRBV25-1; size: .; CDR3: CASSLPGEQFF; DNA: TGTGCCAGCAGTCTGCCAGGTGAGCAGTTCTTC
D: TRBD1; J: TRBJ2-1; V: TRBV2; size: many; CDR3: CASRQTGGDEQFF; DNA: TGTGCCAGCAGGCAGACAGGGGGTGATGAGCAGTTCTTC
D: .; J: TRBJ2-5; V: TRBV28; size: many; CDR3: CASSLSGQETQYF; DNA: TGTGCCAGCAGTTTAAGCGGGCAAGAGACCCAGTACTTC
D: .; J: TRBJ2-5; V: TRBV6-6; size: few; CDR3: CASGFGSGPSGEQYF; DNA: TGTGCCAGCGGATTTGGGTCGGGACCATCGGGAGAGCAGTACTTC
D: TRBD1; J: TRBJ1-2; V: TRBV7-2; size: .; CDR3: CASSSTADRVGYTF; DNA: TGTGCCAGCAGCTCGACTGCGGACAGGGTTGGCTACACCTTC
D: .; J: TRBJ1-1; V: TRBV5-1; size: few; CDR3: CASSRSWGVNTEAFF; DNA: TGCGCCAGCAGCAGGTCATGGGGGGTGAACACTGAAGCTTTCTTT
D: .; J: TRBJ2-1; V: TRBV7-2; size: .; CDR3: CASSLGVHNEQFF; DNA: TGTGCCAGCAGCTTAGGGGTCCACAATGAGCAGTTCTTC
D: .; J: TRBJ2-2; V: TRBV7-8; size: .; CDR3: CASSLGLANTGELFF; DNA: TGTGCCAGCAGCTTAGGGCTAGCGAACACCGGGGAGCTGTTTTTT
D: TRBD1; J: TRBJ2-1; V: TRBV15; size: few; CDR3: CATSITGTGMYNEQFF; DNA: TGTGCCACCAGCATAACCGGGACAGGGATGTACAATGAGCAGTTCTTC
D: TRBD2; J: TRBJ2-1; V: TRBV13; size: few; CDR3: CASSTRLAGALDEQFF; DNA: TGTGCCAGCAGCACCAGACTAGCGGGAGCGTTGGATGAGCAGTTCTTC
D: .; J: TRBJ2-3; V: TRBV30; size: .; CDR3: CAWSVPGTDTQYF; DNA: TGTGCCTGGAGTGTACCGGGTACAGATACGCAGTATTTT
D: TRBD1; J: TRBJ1-6; V: TRBV9; size: few; CDR3: CASSAEQGRDSPLHF; DNA: TGTGCCAGCAGCGCAGAACAGGGGAGGGATTCACCCCTCCACTTT
D: .; J: TRBJ1-5; V: TRBV6-6; size: .; CDR3: CASRRQALGWPQHF; DNA: TGTGCCAGCAGAAGACAGGCCCTGGGTTGGCCCCAGCATTTT
D: .; J: TRBJ1-2; V: TRBV5-6; size: .; CDR3: CASSLGVGARGYTF; DNA: TGTGCCAGCAGCTTGGGAGTAGGGGCACGTGGCTACACCTTC
D: TRBD2; J: TRBJ2-3; V: TRBV7-9; size: many; CDR3: CASSVTSGTTDTQYF; DNA: TGTGCCAGCAGCGTGACTAGCGGGACAACAGATACGCAGTATTTT
D: TRBD2; J: TRBJ2-1; V: TRBV18; size: .; CDR3: CASSSTGLAGGSYNEQFF; DNA: TGTGCCAGCTCATCCACGGGACTAGCGGGAGGCTCCTACAATGAGCAGTTCTTC
D: .; J: TRBJ2-6; V: TRBV30; size: few; CDR3: CAWSTGGANVLTF; DNA: TGTGCCTGGAGTACGGGTGGGGCCAACGTCCTGACTTTC
D: .; J: TRBJ2-2; V: TRBV5-4; size: .; CDR3: CASRLDSATGELFF; DNA: TGTGCCAGCAGACTGGACAGTGCAACCGGGGAGCTGTTTTTT
D: .; J: TRBJ2-7; V: TRBV10-3; size: .; CDR3: CAISDLYEQYF; DNA: TGTGCCATCAGTGATCTGTACGAGCAGTACTTC
D: .; J: TRBJ1-2; V: TRBV7-9; size: few; CDR3: CASSLVPSPNYGYTF; DNA: TGTGCCAGCAGCTTAGTGCCGTCACCTAACTATGGCTACACCTTC
D: .; J: TRBJ1-2; V: TRBV6-6; size: few; CDR3: CASNLGGTDYGYTF; DNA: TGTGCCAGCAACTTGGGCGGCACGGACTATGGCTACACCTTC
D: TRBD2; J: TRBJ2-5; V: TRBV4-3; size: few; CDR3: CASSQDRGLAGGETQYF; DNA: TGCGCCAGCAGCCAAGATCGGGGTCTAGCGGGAGGAGAGACCCAGTACTTC